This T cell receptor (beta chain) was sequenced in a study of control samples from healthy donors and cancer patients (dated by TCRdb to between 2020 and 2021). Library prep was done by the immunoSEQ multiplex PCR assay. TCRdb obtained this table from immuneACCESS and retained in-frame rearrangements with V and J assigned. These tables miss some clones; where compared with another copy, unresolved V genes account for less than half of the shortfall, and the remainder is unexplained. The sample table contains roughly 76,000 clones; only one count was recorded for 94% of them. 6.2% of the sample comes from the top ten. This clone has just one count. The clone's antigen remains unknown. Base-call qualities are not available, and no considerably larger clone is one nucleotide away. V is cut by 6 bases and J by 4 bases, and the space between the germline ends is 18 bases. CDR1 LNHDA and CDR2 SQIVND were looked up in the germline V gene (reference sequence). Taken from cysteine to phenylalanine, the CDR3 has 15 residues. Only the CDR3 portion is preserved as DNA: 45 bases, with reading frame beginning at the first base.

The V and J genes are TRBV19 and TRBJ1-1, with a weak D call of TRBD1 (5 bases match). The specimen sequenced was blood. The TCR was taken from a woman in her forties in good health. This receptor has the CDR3 CASSGGGGSSTEAFF. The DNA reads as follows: TGTGCCAGTAGCGGCGGGGGAGGGTCCAGCACTGAAGCTTTCTTT.